The rows below give T cell receptor beta chains drawn from one sample of a study of glioma-infiltrating T cells after dendritic cell vaccination. TCRdb's table, derived via immunoSEQ multiplex PCR, lists solely in-frame clones and lacks some. The sample records 90,000 to 140,000 clones, roughly 89% being singletons. The specimen was blood, collected after dendritic cell vaccination. These receptor sequences come from a human donor with glioblastoma. Each CDR3 is given with its conserved first and last residue. Each record gives: CDR3 protein, CDR3 DNA, D gene, V gene, clone size, J gene. D genes are given only for firm matches. The size field is filled for only some rows; it gives once, few, many or a size class.

CASSQVQSNQPQHF,TGCGCCAGCAGCCAAGTCCAGAGCAATCAGCCCCAGCATTTT,.,TRBV4-1,.,TRBJ1-5
CASRLNEATGELFF,TGTGCCAGCAGACTCAACGAAGCGACCGGGGAGCTGTTTTTT,.,TRBV6-5,.,TRBJ2-2
CASEAESNQPQHF,TGTGCCAGCGAGGCAGAATCCAATCAGCCCCAGCATTTT,.,TRBV2,.,TRBJ1-5
CASSRGPRGGDTQYF,TGTGCCAGCTCGAGGGGGCCGAGGGGTGGAGATACGCAGTATTTT,TRBD1,TRBV6-5,once,TRBJ2-3
CASNGRTGGRTDTQYF,TGTGCCAGCAACGGACGGACAGGGGGCAGAACAGATACGCAGTATTTT,TRBD1,TRBV5-8,.,TRBJ2-3
CASSLTASFRGGYTF,TGTGCCAGCAGCTTAACCGCCTCCTTCAGGGGTGGCTACACCTTC,.,TRBV7-3,once,TRBJ1-2
CASSDMRVAYGYTF,TGTGCCAGCAGTGATATGCGTGTAGCTTATGGCTACACCTTC,.,TRBV2,.,TRBJ1-2
CASSERFGGAGTHNQPQHF,TGTGCCAGCAGTGAAAGGTTCGGAGGTGCAGGGACACATAATCAGCCCCAGCATTTT,.,TRBV6-1,.,TRBJ1-5
CASSRIPGSPGANVLTF,TGTGCCAGCAGCCGGATCCCAGGGTCTCCCGGGGCCAACGTCCTGACTTTC,.,TRBV5-6,.,TRBJ2-6
CASRWQSTDTQYF,TGTGCCAGTAGGTGGCAATCCACAGATACGCAGTATTTT,.,TRBV19,.,TRBJ2-3
CAWSGQGRSHEQYF,TGTGCCTGGAGTGGGCAGGGGCGTTCGCACGAGCAGTACTTC,.,TRBV30,.,TRBJ2-7
CASSDQTGGSYEQYF,TGTGCCAGCAGTGACCAGACAGGGGGGAGCTACGAGCAGTACTTC,TRBD1,TRBV6-1,few,TRBJ2-7
CAISPLRGRGTGELFF,TGTGCCATCAGCCCTCTCAGGGGTCGAGGCACCGGGGAGCTGTTTTTT,.,TRBV10-3,few,TRBJ2-2
CASSLLVGQNSPLHF,TGTGCCAGCAGCTTGTTAGTGGGGCAGAATTCACCCCTCCACTTT,.,TRBV5-8,.,TRBJ1-6
CAWTFQQGPVSGNTIYF,TGTGCCTGGACATTCCAACAGGGCCCAGTCTCTGGAAACACCATATATTTT,.,TRBV30,.,TRBJ1-3
CASSRPRTGGRQETQYF,TGTGCCAGCAGCCGACCACGGACAGGGGGCAGACAGGAGACCCAGTACTTC,TRBD1,TRBV7-2,few,TRBJ2-5
CASSYDRDHGYTF,TGCGCCAGCAGCTACGACAGGGACCATGGCTACACCTTC,TRBD1,TRBV5-1,.,TRBJ1-2
CASSILTTNTGELFF,TGTGCCAGTAGTATATTGACAACTAACACCGGGGAGCTGTTTTTT,.,TRBV19,.,TRBJ2-2
CASSSGQAYSNQPQHF,TGTGCCAGCTCATCTGGACAGGCGTATAGCAATCAGCCCCAGCATTTT,TRBD1,TRBV18,.,TRBJ1-5
CASTGTPPELSGYTF,TGTGCCAGCACCGGGACTCCCCCCGAACTATCTGGCTACACCTTC,.,TRBV2,.,TRBJ1-2
CASSSGTVNTGELFF,TGCGCCAGCAGTTCCGGGACAGTGAACACCGGGGAGCTGTTTTTT,TRBD1,TRBV5-1,.,TRBJ2-2
CASSLVGHREAQYF,TGTGCCAGCAGCTTAGTGGGACACAGAGAGGCCCAGTACTTC,.,TRBV7-9,.,TRBJ2-5
CASRYTGLAGGSDEQFF,TGTGCCAGCAGATACACGGGACTAGCGGGAGGTAGCGATGAGCAGTTCTTC,TRBD2,TRBV11-3,.,TRBJ2-1
CASFGGSPLGGTQYF,TGTGCCAGCTTCGGGGGTAGCCCTCTCGGAGGTACGCAGTATTTT,.,TRBV6-1,.,TRBJ2-3
CASSIQEGAYEQYF,TGTGCCAGTAGTATCCAAGAGGGGGCCTACGAGCAGTACTTC,.,TRBV19,.,TRBJ2-7
CSDRDSVADTQYF,TGCAGCGACCGGGACAGTGTGGCAGATACGCAGTATTTT,TRBD1,TRBV29-1,.,TRBJ2-3
CASSQDTEGRLQYF,TGCGCCAGCAGCCAAGACACAGAGGGAAGACTTCAGTACTTC,.,TRBV4-1,.,TRBJ2-7
CASSGDSWSSYEQYF,TGTGCCAGCAGCGGTGACAGCTGGAGCTCCTACGAGCAGTACTTC,.,TRBV11-1,.,TRBJ2-7
CASSQGDSPLHF,TGTGCCAGCAGCCAGGGGGATTCACCCCTCCACTTT,TRBD1,TRBV2,.,TRBJ1-6
CASSLNYHGDGDLTF,TGTGCCAGCAGCCTCAATTATCACGGGGATGGGGATCTGACCTTC,.,TRBV7-2,.,TRBJ1-2
CASSSGQEDNEQFF,TGCGCCAGCAGCTCGGGACAGGAGGACAATGAGCAGTTCTTC,TRBD1,TRBV5-1,.,TRBJ2-1
CASRLTGADTQYF,TGTGCCAGCAGACTCACAGGGGCAGATACGCAGTATTTT,TRBD1,TRBV6-5,.,TRBJ2-3
CASSDRDRGRGTEAFF,TGTGCCAGCAGCGACAGGGACAGGGGAAGGGGCACTGAAGCTTTCTTT,TRBD1,TRBV5-4,.,TRBJ1-1
CASSQGQEDYGDYEQYF,TGCGCCAGCAGTCAAGGACAGGAGGATTACGGGGACTACGAGCAGTACTTC,TRBD1,TRBV23-1,.,TRBJ2-7
CAWSLGGSGNTIYF,TGTGCCTGGAGCCTTGGGGGGAGTGGAAACACCATATATTTT,.,TRBV30,.,TRBJ1-3
CASSLGQGATQETQYF,TGTGCCAGCAGCTTAGGACAGGGCGCAACCCAAGAGACCCAGTACTTC,TRBD1,TRBV11-2,.,TRBJ2-5
CASSLGRGGETQYF,TGTGCTAGCAGCTTAGGAAGGGGGGGAGAGACCCAGTACTTC,.,TRBV7-7,.,TRBJ2-5
CARHLDKRRCSPLHF,TGTGCCCGCCATCTGGACAAACGGCGTTGCTCACCCCTCCACTTT,.,TRBV19,.,TRBJ1-6
CASSQVSLQGSQVETQYF,TGCGCCAGCAGCCAAGTATCCCTTCAGGGTAGCCAAGTGGAGACCCAGTACTTC,.,TRBV4-1,once,TRBJ2-5
CASSLALAGVDEQFF,TGTGCCAGCAGCTTAGCGTTAGCGGGAGTGGATGAGCAGTTCTTC,TRBD2,TRBV7-6,.,TRBJ2-1
CASSLSPPFEETQYF,TGTGCCAGCAGCTTATCCCCCCCGTTTGAAGAGACCCAGTACTTC,.,TRBV7-8,once,TRBJ2-5
CASSDSTGGNSPLHF,TGTGCCAGCAGCGACTCGACAGGGGGAAATTCACCCCTCCACTTT,TRBD1,TRBV6-4,.,TRBJ1-6
CASSLGQGFTEAFF,TGCGCCAGCAGCTTGGGGCAGGGGTTCACTGAAGCTTTCTTT,.,TRBV5-1,.,TRBJ1-1
CASRAGGSDTQYF,TGTGCCAGCAGAGCGGGGGGCTCAGATACGCAGTATTTT,TRBD2,TRBV6-5,.,TRBJ2-3